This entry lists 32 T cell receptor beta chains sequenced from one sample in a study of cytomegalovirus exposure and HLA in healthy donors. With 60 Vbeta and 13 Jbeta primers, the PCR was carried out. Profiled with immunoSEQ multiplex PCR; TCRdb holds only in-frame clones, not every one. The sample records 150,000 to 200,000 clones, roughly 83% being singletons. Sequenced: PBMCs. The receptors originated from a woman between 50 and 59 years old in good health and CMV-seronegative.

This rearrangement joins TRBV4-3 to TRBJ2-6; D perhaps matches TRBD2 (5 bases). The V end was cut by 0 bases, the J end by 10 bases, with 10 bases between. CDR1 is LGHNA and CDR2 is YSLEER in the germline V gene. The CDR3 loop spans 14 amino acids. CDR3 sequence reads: CASSQDGGLNVLTF. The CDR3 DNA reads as TGCGCCAGCAGCCAAGATGGAGGACTTAACGTCCTGACTTTC.

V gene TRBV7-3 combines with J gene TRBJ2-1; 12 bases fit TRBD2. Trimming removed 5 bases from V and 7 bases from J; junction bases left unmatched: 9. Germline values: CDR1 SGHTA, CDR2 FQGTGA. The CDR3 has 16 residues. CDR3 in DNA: TGTGCCAGCAGCACGGGACTAGCGGGCTATTTAAATGAGCAGTTCTTC. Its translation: CASSTGLAGYLNEQFF.

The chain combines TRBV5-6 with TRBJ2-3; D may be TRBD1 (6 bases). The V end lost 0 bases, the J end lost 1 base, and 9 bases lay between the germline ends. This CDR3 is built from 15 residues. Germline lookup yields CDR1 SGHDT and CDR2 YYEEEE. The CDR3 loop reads CASSLVAGGTDTQYF. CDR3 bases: TGTGCCAGCAGCTTGGTGGCAGGGGGCACAGATACGCAGTATTTT.

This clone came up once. CDR3 coding DNA: TGTGCCAGCAGCCAGGGGACTAGCGGGGATCATGAGCAGTTCTTC. Its protein product is CASSQGTSGDHEQFF. The chain recombines TRBV28 with TRBJ2-1; 13 nucleotides match TRBD2. The CDR3 contains 15 residues. CDR1 MDHEN and CDR2 SYDVKM come from the germline V gene. The ends lost 6 bases at V and 8 bases at J; junction bases unmatched: 7.

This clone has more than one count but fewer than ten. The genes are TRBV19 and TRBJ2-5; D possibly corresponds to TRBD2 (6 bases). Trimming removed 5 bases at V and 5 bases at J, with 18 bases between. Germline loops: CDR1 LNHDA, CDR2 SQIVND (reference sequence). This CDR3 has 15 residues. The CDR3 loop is CASSWGPQGGETQYF. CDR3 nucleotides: TGTGCCAGTAGTTGGGGACCCCAAGGAGGGGAGACCCAGTACTTC. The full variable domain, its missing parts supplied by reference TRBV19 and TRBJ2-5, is DGGITQSPKYLFRKEGQNVTLSCEQNLNHDAMYWYRQDPGQGLRLIYYSQIVNDFQKGDIAEGYSVSREKKESFPLTVTSAQKNPTAFYLCASSWGPQGGETQYFGPGTRLLVL.

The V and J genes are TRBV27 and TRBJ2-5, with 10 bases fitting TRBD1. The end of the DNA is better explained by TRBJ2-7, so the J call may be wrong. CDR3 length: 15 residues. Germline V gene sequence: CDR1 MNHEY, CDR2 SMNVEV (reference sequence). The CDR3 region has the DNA TGTGCCAGCAGTGTCCCGGGACAGGGGATCCACGAGCAGTACTTC. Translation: CASSVPGQGIHEQYF.

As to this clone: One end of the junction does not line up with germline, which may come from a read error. CDR3 DNA: TGTTCCAGCAGCTTAGGAGGGGGCACCTACGAGCAGTACTTC. Translated, it gives CSSSLGGGTYEQYF. This chain uses TRBV7-9 with TRBJ2-7; the D gene is possibly TRBD1 (7 bases). CDR1 SEHNR and CDR2 FQNEAQ come from the germline V gene (reference sequence). There are 14 residues in the CDR3.

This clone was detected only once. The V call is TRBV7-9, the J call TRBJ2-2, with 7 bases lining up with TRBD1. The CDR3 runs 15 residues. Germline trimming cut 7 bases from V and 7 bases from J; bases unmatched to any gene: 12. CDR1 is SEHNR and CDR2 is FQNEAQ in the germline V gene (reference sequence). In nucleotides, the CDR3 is TGTGCCAGCATAGGGGGCCCTTTCGGAGGCGGGGAGCTGTTTTTT. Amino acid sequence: CASIGGPFGGGELFF.

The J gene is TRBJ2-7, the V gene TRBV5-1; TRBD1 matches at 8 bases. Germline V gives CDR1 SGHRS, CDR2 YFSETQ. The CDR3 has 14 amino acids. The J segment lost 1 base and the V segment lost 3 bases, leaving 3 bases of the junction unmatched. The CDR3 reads CASSSTGVSYEQYF. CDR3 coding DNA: TGCGCCAGCAGCTCGACAGGGGTTTCCTACGAGCAGTACTTC.

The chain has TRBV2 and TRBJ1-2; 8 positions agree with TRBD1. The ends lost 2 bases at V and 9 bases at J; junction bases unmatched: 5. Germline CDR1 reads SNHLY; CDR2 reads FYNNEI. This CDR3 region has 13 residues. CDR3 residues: CASSEQGAESYTF. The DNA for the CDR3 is TGTGCCAGCAGTGAACAGGGGGCGGAGAGCTACACCTTC.

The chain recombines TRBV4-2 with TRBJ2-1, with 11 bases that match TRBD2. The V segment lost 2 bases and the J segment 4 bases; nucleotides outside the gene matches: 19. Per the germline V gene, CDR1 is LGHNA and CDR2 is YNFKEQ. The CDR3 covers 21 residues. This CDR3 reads CASSQTWPGLAVSHHYNEQFF. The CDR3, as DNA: TGTGCCAGCAGCCAAACATGGCCGGGACTAGCGGTCTCCCATCATTACAATGAGCAGTTCTTC.

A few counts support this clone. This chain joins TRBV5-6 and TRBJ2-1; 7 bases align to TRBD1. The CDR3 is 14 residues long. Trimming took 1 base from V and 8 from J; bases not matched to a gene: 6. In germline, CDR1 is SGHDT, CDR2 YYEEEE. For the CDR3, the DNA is TGTGCCAGCAGCTTGCGTGACAGGGTCCATGAGCAGTTCTTC. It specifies CASSLRDRVHEQFF.

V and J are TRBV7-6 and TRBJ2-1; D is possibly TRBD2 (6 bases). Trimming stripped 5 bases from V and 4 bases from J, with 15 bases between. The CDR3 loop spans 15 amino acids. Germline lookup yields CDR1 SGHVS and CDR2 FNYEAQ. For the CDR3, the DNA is TGTGCCAGCAGCACTACACTAGCCGGGTACAATGAGCAGTTCTTC. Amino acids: CASSTTLAGYNEQFF.

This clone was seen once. The CDR3 bases are TGTGCCAGCAGTCCACCAGGACACCCAGAAGCTTTCTTT. As protein: CASSPPGHPEAFF. The chain joins TRBV6-1 to TRBJ1-1, with D perhaps matching TRBD1 (5 bases). V was cut by 5 bases and J by 8 bases, with 15 bases left in between. CDR1 MNHNS and CDR2 SASEGT come from the germline V gene. CDR3 size: 13 residues.

CDR3 in DNA: TGCAGCGCTTGGAGACTAGCGGGAGCTTCAGATACGCAGTATTTT. This codes for CSAWRLAGASDTQYF. This sequence joins TRBV29-1 and TRBJ2-3; 12 bases map to TRBD2. From germline, CDR1 is SQVTM and CDR2 ANQGSEA. Unmatched junction bases numbered 9, after V lost 7 bases and J lost 4 bases. The CDR3 has 15 amino acids.

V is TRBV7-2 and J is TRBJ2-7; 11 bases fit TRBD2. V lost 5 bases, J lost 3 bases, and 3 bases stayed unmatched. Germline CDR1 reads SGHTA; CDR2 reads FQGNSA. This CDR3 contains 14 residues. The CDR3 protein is CASSRTSGSYEQYF. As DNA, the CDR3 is TGTGCCAGCAGCCGCACTAGCGGGAGCTACGAGCAGTACTTC.

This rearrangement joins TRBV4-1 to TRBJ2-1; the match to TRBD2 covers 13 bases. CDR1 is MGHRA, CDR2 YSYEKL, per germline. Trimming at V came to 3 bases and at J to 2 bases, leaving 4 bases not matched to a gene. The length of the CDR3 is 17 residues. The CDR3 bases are TGCGCCAGCAGCCAGGTACTAGCGGGGGGGCCCTACAATGAGCAGTTCTTC. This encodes CASSQVLAGGPYNEQFF.

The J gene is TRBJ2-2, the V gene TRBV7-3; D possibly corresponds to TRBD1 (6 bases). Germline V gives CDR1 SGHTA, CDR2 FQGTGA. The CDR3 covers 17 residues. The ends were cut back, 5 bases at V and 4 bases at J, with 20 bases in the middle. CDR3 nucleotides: TGTGCCAGCAGCGGGATTCAGGGGCCGCTTGGCACCGGGGAGCTGTTTTTT. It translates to CASSGIQGPLGTGELFF.

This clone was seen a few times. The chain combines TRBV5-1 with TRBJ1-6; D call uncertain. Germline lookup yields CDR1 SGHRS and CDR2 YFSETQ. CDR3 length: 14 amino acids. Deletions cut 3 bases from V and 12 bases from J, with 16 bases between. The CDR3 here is CASSSGTGIEPLHF. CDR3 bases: TGCGCCAGCAGCTCAGGAACCGGAATTGAACCCCTCCACTTT.

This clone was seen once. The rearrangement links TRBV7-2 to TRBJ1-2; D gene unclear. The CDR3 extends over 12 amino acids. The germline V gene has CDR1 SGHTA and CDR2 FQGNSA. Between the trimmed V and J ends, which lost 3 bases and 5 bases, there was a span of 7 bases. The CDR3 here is CASSLAGYGYTF. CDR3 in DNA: TGTGCCAGCAGCTTGGCCGGGTATGGCTACACCTTC.

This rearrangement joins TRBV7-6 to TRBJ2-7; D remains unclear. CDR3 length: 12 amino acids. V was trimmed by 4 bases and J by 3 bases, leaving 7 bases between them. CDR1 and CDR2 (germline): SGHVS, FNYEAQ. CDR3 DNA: TGTGCCAGCAGCTCGAACAGCTACGAGCAGTACTTC. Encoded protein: CASSSNSYEQYF.

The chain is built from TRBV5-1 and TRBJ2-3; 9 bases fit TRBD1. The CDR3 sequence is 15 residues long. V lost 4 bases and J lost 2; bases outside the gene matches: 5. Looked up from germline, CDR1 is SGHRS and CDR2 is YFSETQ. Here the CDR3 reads CASSGDRVYTDTQYF. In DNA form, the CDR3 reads TGCGCCAGCAGCGGGGACAGGGTTTACACAGATACGCAGTATTTT.

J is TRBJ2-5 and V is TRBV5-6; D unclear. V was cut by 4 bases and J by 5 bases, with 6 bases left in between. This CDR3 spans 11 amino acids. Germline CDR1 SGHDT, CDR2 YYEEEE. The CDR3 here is CASSRSETQYF. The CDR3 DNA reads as TGTGCCAGCAGCCGGAGTGAGACCCAGTACTTC.

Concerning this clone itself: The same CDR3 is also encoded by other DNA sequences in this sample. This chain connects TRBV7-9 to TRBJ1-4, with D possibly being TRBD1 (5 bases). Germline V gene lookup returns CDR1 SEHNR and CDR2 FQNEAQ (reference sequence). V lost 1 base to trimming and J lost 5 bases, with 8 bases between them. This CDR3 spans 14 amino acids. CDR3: CASSLGQTNEKLFF. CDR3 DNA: TGTGCCAGCAGCTTAGGACAGACCAATGAAAAACTGTTTTTT.

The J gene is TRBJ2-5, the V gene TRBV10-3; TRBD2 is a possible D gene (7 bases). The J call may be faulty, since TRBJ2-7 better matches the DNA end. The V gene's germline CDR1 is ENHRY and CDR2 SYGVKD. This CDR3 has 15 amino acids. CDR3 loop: CAISEGGGSTYEQYF. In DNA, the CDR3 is TGTGCCATCAGTGAGGGGGGCGGGAGTACCTACGAGCAGTACTTC.

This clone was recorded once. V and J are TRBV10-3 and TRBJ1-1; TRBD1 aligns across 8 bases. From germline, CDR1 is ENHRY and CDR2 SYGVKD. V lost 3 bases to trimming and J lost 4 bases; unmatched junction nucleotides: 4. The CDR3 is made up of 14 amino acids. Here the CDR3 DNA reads TGTGCCATCAGTGATAGACAGGGGACCACTGAAGCTTTCTTT. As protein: CAISDRQGTTEAFF.

The CDR3 loop is CASRQRQGAYNSPLHF. CDR3 nucleotide sequence: TGCGCCAGCAGACAACGACAGGGGGCGTATAATTCACCCCTCCACTTT. The chain carries TRBV5-1 and TRBJ1-6; TRBD1 matches at 10 bases. The CDR3 is 16 amino acids. J was trimmed by 4 bases and V by 5 bases; bases with no gene match: 6. In germline, CDR1 is SGHRS, CDR2 YFSETQ.

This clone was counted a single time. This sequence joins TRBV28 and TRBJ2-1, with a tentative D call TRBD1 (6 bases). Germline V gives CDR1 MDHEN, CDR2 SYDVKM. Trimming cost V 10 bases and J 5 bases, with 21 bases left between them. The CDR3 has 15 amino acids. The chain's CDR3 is CAISTQGILNNEQFF. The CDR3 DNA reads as TGTGCCATCTCGACCCAGGGGATCCTAAACAATGAGCAGTTCTTC.

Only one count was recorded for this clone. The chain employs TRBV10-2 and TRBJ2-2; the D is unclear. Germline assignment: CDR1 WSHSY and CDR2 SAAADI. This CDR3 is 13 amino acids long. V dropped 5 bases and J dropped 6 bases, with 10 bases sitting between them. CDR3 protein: CASSLGKAGELFF. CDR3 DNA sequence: TGCGCCAGCAGTCTAGGAAAGGCCGGGGAGCTGTTTTTT.

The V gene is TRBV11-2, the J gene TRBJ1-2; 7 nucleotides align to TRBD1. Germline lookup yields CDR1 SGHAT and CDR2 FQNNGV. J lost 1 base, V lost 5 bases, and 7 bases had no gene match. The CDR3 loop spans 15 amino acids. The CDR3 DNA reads TGTGCCAGCAGCCCTGGACAGGAGCTTAACTATGGCTACACCTTC. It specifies CASSPGQELNYGYTF. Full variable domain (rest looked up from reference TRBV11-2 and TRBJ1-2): EAGVAQSPRYKIIEKRQSVAFWCNPISGHATLYWYQQILGQGPKLLIQFQNNGVVDDSQLPKDRFSAERLKGVDSTLKIQPAKLEDSAVYLCASSPGQELNYGYTFGSGTRLTVV.

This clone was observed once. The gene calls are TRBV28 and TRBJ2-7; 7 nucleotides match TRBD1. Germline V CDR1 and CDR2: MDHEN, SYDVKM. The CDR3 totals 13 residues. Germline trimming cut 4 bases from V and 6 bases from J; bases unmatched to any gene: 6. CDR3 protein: CASSSPKGAEQYF. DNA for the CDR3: TGTGCCAGCAGTTCCCCGAAGGGGGCCGAGCAGTACTTC.

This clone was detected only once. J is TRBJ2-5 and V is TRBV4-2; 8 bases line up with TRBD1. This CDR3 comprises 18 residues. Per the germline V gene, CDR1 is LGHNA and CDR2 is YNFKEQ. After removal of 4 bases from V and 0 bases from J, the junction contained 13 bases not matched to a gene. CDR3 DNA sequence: TGTGCCAGCAGCCGACCCAGGGGGCAGGGAGGAAACCAAGAGACCCAGTACTTC. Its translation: CASSRPRGQGGNQETQYF.